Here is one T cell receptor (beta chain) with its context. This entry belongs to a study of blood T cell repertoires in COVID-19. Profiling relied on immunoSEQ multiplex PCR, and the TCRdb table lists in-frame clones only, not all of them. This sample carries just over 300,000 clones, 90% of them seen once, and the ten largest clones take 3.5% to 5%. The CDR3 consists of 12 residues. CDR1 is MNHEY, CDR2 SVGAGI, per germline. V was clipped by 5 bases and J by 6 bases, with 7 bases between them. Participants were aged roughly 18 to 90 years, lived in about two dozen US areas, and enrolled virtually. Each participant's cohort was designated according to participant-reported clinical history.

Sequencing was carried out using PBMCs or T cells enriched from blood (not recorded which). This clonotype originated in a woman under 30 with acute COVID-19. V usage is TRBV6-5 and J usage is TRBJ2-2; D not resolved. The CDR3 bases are TGTGCCAGCAGTCACGGTTCCGGGGAGCTGTTTTTT. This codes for CASSHGSGELFF.